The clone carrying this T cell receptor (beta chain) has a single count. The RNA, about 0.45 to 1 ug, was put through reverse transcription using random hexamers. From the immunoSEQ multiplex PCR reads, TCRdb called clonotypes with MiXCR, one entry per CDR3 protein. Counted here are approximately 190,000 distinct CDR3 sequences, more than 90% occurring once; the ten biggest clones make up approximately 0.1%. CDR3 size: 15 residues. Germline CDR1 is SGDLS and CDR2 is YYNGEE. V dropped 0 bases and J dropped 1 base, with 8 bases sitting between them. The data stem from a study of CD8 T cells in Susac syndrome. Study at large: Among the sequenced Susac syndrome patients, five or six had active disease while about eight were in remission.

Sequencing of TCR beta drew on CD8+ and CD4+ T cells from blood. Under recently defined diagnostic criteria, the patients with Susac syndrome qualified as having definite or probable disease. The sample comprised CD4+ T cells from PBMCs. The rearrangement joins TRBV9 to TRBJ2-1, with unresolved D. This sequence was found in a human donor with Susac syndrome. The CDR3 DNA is TGTGCCAGCAGCGTAGACGCGATATCCTACAATGAGCAGTTCTTC. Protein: CASSVDAISYNEQFF.